The rows below give T cell receptor beta chains drawn from one sample of a study of PD-1 blockade in classical Hodgkin lymphoma. TCRdb's table, derived via immunoSEQ multiplex PCR, lists solely in-frame clones and lacks some. The repertoire holds 20,000 to 30,000 clones, approximately 81% seen once, with around 8% in the top ten. Sequences were derived from peripheral blood mononuclear cells (PBMCs), sampled before the second cycle of nivolumab. The receptors here all came from a human donor with classical Hodgkin lymphoma. Both conserved end residues are part of each CDR3. The D gene is left open where the match is weak. Size tells how often a clone was seen (once, few, many) or the class of an expanded clone, and some rows leave it out.

v_gene: TRBV5-8; d_gene: NA; abundance: NA; j_gene: TRBJ1-1; CDR3nt: TGTGCCAGCAGCTTAATAACTGAAGCTTTCTTT; CDR3aa: CASSLITEAFF
v_gene: TRBV29-1; d_gene: NA; abundance: NA; j_gene: TRBJ2-5; CDR3nt: TGCAGCCCAAGGGTAGGGGGGGCTGAGACCCAGTACTTC; CDR3aa: CSPRVGGAETQYF
v_gene: TRBV5-6; d_gene: NA; abundance: once; j_gene: TRBJ2-2; CDR3nt: TGTGCCAGCAGCCTTCGACCGACCGGGGAGCTGTTTTTT; CDR3aa: CASSLRPTGELFF
v_gene: TRBV19; d_gene: TRBD2; abundance: NA; j_gene: TRBJ2-5; CDR3nt: TGTGCCAGTAGTAGGACTAGCGGGGACCTGGGGACCCAGTACTTC; CDR3aa: CASSRTSGDLGTQYF
v_gene: TRBV27; d_gene: NA; abundance: NA; j_gene: TRBJ1-6; CDR3nt: TGTGCCAGCAGCCTTGTGGGCCCCTCCTATAATTCACCCCTCCACTTT; CDR3aa: CASSLVGPSYNSPLHF
v_gene: TRBV14; d_gene: NA; abundance: NA; j_gene: TRBJ2-7; CDR3nt: TGTGCCAGCAGCCAAGCTACTGTCCCGCGGGGCGAGCAGTACTTC; CDR3aa: CASSQATVPRGEQYF
v_gene: TRBV4-3; d_gene: TRBD1; abundance: once; j_gene: TRBJ2-3; CDR3nt: TGCGCCAGCAGCGTACAGGGGACCAGCACAGATACGCAGTATTTT; CDR3aa: CASSVQGTSTDTQYF
v_gene: TRBV18; d_gene: NA; abundance: once; j_gene: TRBJ2-3; CDR3nt: TGTGCCAGCTCACCATCCCTAGCGACTAGCACAGATACGCAGTATTTT; CDR3aa: CASSPSLATSTDTQYF
v_gene: TRBV5-1; d_gene: NA; abundance: NA; j_gene: TRBJ1-6; CDR3nt: TGCGCCAGCAGCTTGGACTATAATTCACCCCTCCACTTT; CDR3aa: CASSLDYNSPLHF
v_gene: TRBV2; d_gene: TRBD1; abundance: NA; j_gene: TRBJ2-3; CDR3nt: TGTGCCAGGAGGGACAGCGGCACAGATACGCAGTATTTT; CDR3aa: CARRDSGTDTQYF
v_gene: TRBV7-6; d_gene: NA; abundance: NA; j_gene: TRBJ1-2; CDR3nt: TGTGCCAGCAGCTCCCTGGTCGGTGGCTACACCTTC; CDR3aa: CASSSLVGGYTF
v_gene: TRBV7-2; d_gene: NA; abundance: NA; j_gene: TRBJ2-4; CDR3nt: TGTGCCAGCAGCCCGATACGGGGGTACATTCAGTACTTC; CDR3aa: CASSPIRGYIQYF
v_gene: TRBV11-2; d_gene: NA; abundance: NA; j_gene: TRBJ1-1; CDR3nt: TGTGCCAGCAGCTTAAGGTCCGGCACTGAAGCTTTCTTT; CDR3aa: CASSLRSGTEAFF
v_gene: TRBV5-1; d_gene: TRBD1; abundance: NA; j_gene: TRBJ1-1; CDR3nt: TGCGCCAGCAGCGCCCGACAGGGGCGGGACACTGAAGCTTTCTTT; CDR3aa: CASSARQGRDTEAFF
v_gene: TRBV4-2; d_gene: NA; abundance: few; j_gene: TRBJ1-1; CDR3nt: TGTGCCAGCAGCCAAGATGGAGGGCTCACTGAAGCTTTCTTT; CDR3aa: CASSQDGGLTEAFF
v_gene: TRBV7-2; d_gene: NA; abundance: few; j_gene: TRBJ1-6; CDR3nt: TGTGCCAGCAGCTTAGACCTAAATTCACCCCTCCACTTT; CDR3aa: CASSLDLNSPLHF
v_gene: TRBV2; d_gene: TRBD1; abundance: once; j_gene: TRBJ2-1; CDR3nt: TGTGCCAGCCTGGGACAGCTCAAAGATGAGCAGTTCTTC; CDR3aa: CASLGQLKDEQFF
v_gene: TRBV5-1; d_gene: NA; abundance: few; j_gene: TRBJ2-7; CDR3nt: TGCGCCAGCAGCCTGGATGGCGGGGGCTACTCCTACGAGCAGTACTTC; CDR3aa: CASSLDGGGYSYEQYF
v_gene: TRBV20-1; d_gene: NA; abundance: few; j_gene: TRBJ2-5; CDR3nt: TGCAGTGCAACCCAAGAGACCCAGTACTTC; CDR3aa: CSATQETQYF
v_gene: TRBV2; d_gene: NA; abundance: NA; j_gene: TRBJ2-1; CDR3nt: TGTGCCAGCAGGTCGACCGGGACACCCTTCTACAATGAGCAGTTCTTC; CDR3aa: CASRSTGTPFYNEQFF
v_gene: TRBV5-1; d_gene: TRBD1; abundance: medium-sized; j_gene: TRBJ2-5; CDR3nt: TGCGCCAGCAGCGCCTCCGGGACAGGGGAAGAGACCCAGTACTTC; CDR3aa: CASSASGTGEETQYF
v_gene: TRBV7-6; d_gene: TRBD2; abundance: NA; j_gene: TRBJ2-1; CDR3nt: TGTGCCAGCAGCTTAGCCGGGACTAGCGGGGTGTTCTTC; CDR3aa: CASSLAGTSGVFF
v_gene: TRBV7-6; d_gene: TRBD1; abundance: NA; j_gene: TRBJ2-2; CDR3nt: TGTGCCAGCAGCCCCTGGGGACAGGGGGCCGAAAGGACCGGGGAGCTGTTTTTT; CDR3aa: CASSPWGQGAERTGELFF
v_gene: TRBV28; d_gene: TRBD2; abundance: NA; j_gene: TRBJ2-2; CDR3nt: TGTGCCAGCAACCAGCTTTGGGGGGGTTCAACCGGGGAGCTGTTTTTT; CDR3aa: CASNQLWGGSTGELFF
v_gene: TRBV15; d_gene: TRBD1; abundance: NA; j_gene: TRBJ2-3; CDR3nt: TGTGCCACCAGCAGAGAAGGGACAGGGCACACAGATACGCAGTATTTT; CDR3aa: CATSREGTGHTDTQYF
v_gene: TRBV18; d_gene: TRBD1; abundance: NA; j_gene: TRBJ2-3; CDR3nt: TGTGCCAGCTCCCCGGGACAGTTCACAGATACGCAGTATTTT; CDR3aa: CASSPGQFTDTQYF
v_gene: TRBV5-1; d_gene: TRBD1; abundance: once; j_gene: TRBJ2-2; CDR3nt: TGCGCCAGCAGCCAGCAAACAGGGGTCGGGGAGCTGTTTTTT; CDR3aa: CASSQQTGVGELFF
v_gene: TRBV6-6; d_gene: NA; abundance: NA; j_gene: TRBJ2-7; CDR3nt: TGTGCCAGCAGTTACTCGTCGACTTCCTACGAGCAGTACTTC; CDR3aa: CASSYSSTSYEQYF
v_gene: TRBV10-3; d_gene: NA; abundance: NA; j_gene: TRBJ2-3; CDR3nt: TGTGCCATCAATGAGGGGCATGAAGATACGCAGTATTTT; CDR3aa: CAINEGHEDTQYF
v_gene: TRBV19; d_gene: NA; abundance: NA; j_gene: TRBJ2-1; CDR3nt: TGTGCCAGTATCGGGTTTGGCTACAATGAGCAGTTCTTC; CDR3aa: CASIGFGYNEQFF
v_gene: TRBV5-1; d_gene: NA; abundance: once; j_gene: TRBJ2-2; CDR3nt: TGCGCCAGCAGCTTTTCTGAGGCAAAACCCACCGGGGAGCTGTTTTTT; CDR3aa: CASSFSEAKPTGELFF
v_gene: TRBV7-9; d_gene: NA; abundance: NA; j_gene: TRBJ1-6; CDR3nt: TGTGCCAGCAGCTCTGCAGGAGGGAATTCACCCCTCCACTTT; CDR3aa: CASSSAGGNSPLHF
v_gene: TRBV6-5; d_gene: NA; abundance: NA; j_gene: TRBJ1-5; CDR3nt: TGTGCCAGCAGTAGAACAGGGTATAGCAATCAGCCCCAGCATTTT; CDR3aa: CASSRTGYSNQPQHF
v_gene: TRBV7-9; d_gene: NA; abundance: NA; j_gene: TRBJ2-3; CDR3nt: TGTGCCAGCAGCTTAAACTCGGGGGACACAGATACGCAGTATTTT; CDR3aa: CASSLNSGDTDTQYF
v_gene: TRBV28; d_gene: TRBD1; abundance: NA; j_gene: TRBJ2-3; CDR3nt: TGTGCCAGCAGCCCCGGGACAGCCTACACAGATACGCAGTATTTT; CDR3aa: CASSPGTAYTDTQYF
v_gene: TRBV4-1; d_gene: TRBD1; abundance: NA; j_gene: TRBJ1-5; CDR3nt: TGCGCCAGCAGCCCGACAGGGCGTTTCAGCAATCAGCCCCAGCATTTT; CDR3aa: CASSPTGRFSNQPQHF
v_gene: TRBV6-5; d_gene: NA; abundance: NA; j_gene: TRBJ1-1; CDR3nt: TGTGCCAGCAGTTGGGGTATGAACACTGAAGCTTTCTTT; CDR3aa: CASSWGMNTEAFF
v_gene: TRBV5-6; d_gene: NA; abundance: NA; j_gene: TRBJ2-7; CDR3nt: TGTGCCAGCAGCTTGTCCCTCCGGTATAGCTACGAGCAGTACTTC; CDR3aa: CASSLSLRYSYEQYF
v_gene: TRBV4-3; d_gene: TRBD1; abundance: NA; j_gene: TRBJ2-7; CDR3nt: TGCGCCAGCAGCCAACAAAGGACAGGGGCATACGAGCAGTACTTC; CDR3aa: CASSQQRTGAYEQYF
v_gene: TRBV9; d_gene: NA; abundance: NA; j_gene: TRBJ2-5; CDR3nt: TGTGCCAGTGGAAAAGGGGGGTCTCAAGAGACCCAGTACTTC; CDR3aa: CASGKGGSQETQYF
v_gene: TRBV6-6; d_gene: TRBD1; abundance: NA; j_gene: TRBJ1-1; CDR3nt: TGTGCCAGCAGTGCAGGGGGCGCGGGTGACCGTGAAGCTTTCTTT; CDR3aa: CASSAGGAGDREAFF
v_gene: TRBV5-1; d_gene: NA; abundance: NA; j_gene: TRBJ1-5; CDR3nt: TGCGCCAGCAGCCCCGGGGGGGATCAGCCCCAGCATTTT; CDR3aa: CASSPGGDQPQHF
v_gene: TRBV29-1; d_gene: TRBD2; abundance: NA; j_gene: TRBJ2-1; CDR3nt: TGCTCCCTAGCGGGGGGGGATTGGAATGAGCAGTTCTTC; CDR3aa: CSLAGGDWNEQFF
v_gene: TRBV6-5; d_gene: NA; abundance: NA; j_gene: TRBJ2-7; CDR3nt: TGTGCCAGCAGTTACTACCGAAGGGACGGCCGGTACGAGCAGTACTTC; CDR3aa: CASSYYRRDGRYEQYF
v_gene: TRBV4-1; d_gene: NA; abundance: NA; j_gene: TRBJ2-2; CDR3nt: TGCGCCAGCAGCCACACAGGGTCCGGGGTGCACACCGGGGAGCTGTTTTTT; CDR3aa: CASSHTGSGVHTGELFF
v_gene: TRBV6-6; d_gene: NA; abundance: NA; j_gene: TRBJ2-7; CDR3nt: TGTGCCAGCAGTGGGGGGTCCTACGAGCAGTACTTC; CDR3aa: CASSGGSYEQYF
v_gene: TRBV6-5; d_gene: NA; abundance: once; j_gene: TRBJ1-1; CDR3nt: TGTGCCTCGACACCCCGGGGGAAAACTGAAGCTTTCTTT; CDR3aa: CASTPRGKTEAFF
v_gene: TRBV27; d_gene: TRBD2; abundance: NA; j_gene: TRBJ2-3; CDR3nt: TGTGCCAGCAGTTTAATGAGCGGGGGGGGCCGGGATACGCAGTATTTT; CDR3aa: CASSLMSGGGRDTQYF
v_gene: TRBV5-8; d_gene: NA; abundance: NA; j_gene: TRBJ2-2; CDR3nt: TGTGCCAGCAGCTTGGGGACAAGAGCGAACACCGGGGAGCTGTTTTTT; CDR3aa: CASSLGTRANTGELFF
v_gene: TRBV2; d_gene: NA; abundance: NA; j_gene: TRBJ2-7; CDR3nt: TGTGCCAGCAGGAGGAGCGCGTACGGCGACTACGAGCAGTACTTC; CDR3aa: CASRRSAYGDYEQYF
v_gene: TRBV7-2; d_gene: TRBD1; abundance: NA; j_gene: TRBJ2-7; CDR3nt: TGTGCCAGCAGCGACCGACAGGGCCTCGAGCAGTACTTC; CDR3aa: CASSDRQGLEQYF
v_gene: TRBV6-5; d_gene: TRBD2; abundance: NA; j_gene: TRBJ2-3; CDR3nt: TGTGCCAGATTGGGACTAGCGGGGGATACGCAGTATTTT; CDR3aa: CARLGLAGDTQYF
v_gene: TRBV27; d_gene: TRBD1; abundance: few; j_gene: TRBJ1-4; CDR3nt: TGTGCCAGCAGTTTGCAGGGGGCAACTAATGAAAAACTGTTTTTT; CDR3aa: CASSLQGATNEKLFF
v_gene: TRBV6-5; d_gene: TRBD1; abundance: NA; j_gene: TRBJ1-1; CDR3nt: TGTGCCAGCAGTTACGTGGGACAGCTTGAAGCTTTCTTT; CDR3aa: CASSYVGQLEAFF
v_gene: TRBV11-3; d_gene: TRBD2; abundance: NA; j_gene: TRBJ2-1; CDR3nt: TGTGCCAGCAGCTTAGGTCTAGCGGGGGGGAATGAGCAGTTCTTC; CDR3aa: CASSLGLAGGNEQFF